Below, 27 T cell receptor beta chains from the same sample are listed, as sequenced in a study of blood T cell repertoires in COVID-19. Libraries were prepared by immunoSEQ multiplex PCR; TCRdb keeps only in-frame clonotypes and omits some of them. The sample carries around 400,000 clones, more than 85% recorded once. Sequencing was performed on PBMCs or T cells enriched from blood (not recorded which). These receptor sequences come from a woman aged 40 to 50 who had been exposed to COVID-19.

The chain uses TRBV12-3 or TRBV12-4 and TRBJ2-1; D is ambiguous. Trimming pared 1 base from V and 13 bases from J, leaving 14 bases between. This CDR3 region has 13 residues. The chain's CDR3 is CASSLGEAAEQFF. CDR3 DNA: TGTGCCAGCAGTTTAGGAGAGGCAGCTGAACAGTTCTTC.

The chain joins TRBV5-1 to TRBJ2-7; D gene ambiguous. Trimming took off 0 bases at V and 0 bases at J, with 10 bases between the two ends. Germline values: CDR1 SGHRS, CDR2 YFSETQ. CDR3 length equals 15 residues. CDR3 coding DNA: TGCGCCAGCAGCTTGGACTTCATGAGCTCCTACGAGCAGTACTTC. It codes for CASSLDFMSSYEQYF.

V usage is TRBV30 and J usage is TRBJ2-1; TRBD2 is a possible D gene (5 bases). This CDR3 spans 13 amino acids. Trimming shortened V by 2 bases and J by 6 bases, and 11 bases separated the two germline ends. The germline V gene encodes CDR1 GTSNPN and CDR2 SVGIG (reference sequence). The CDR3 sequence is CAWSSSFGNEQFF. Here the CDR3 DNA reads TGTGCCTGGAGTTCTAGCTTCGGCAATGAGCAGTTCTTC.

The V call is TRBV7-3, the J call TRBJ1-6, with D unclear. Trimming took off 4 bases at V and 9 bases at J, with 7 bases between the two ends. The germline V gene has CDR1 SGHTA and CDR2 FQGTGA. The CDR3 has 12 residues. The CDR3 reads CASSSGGSPLHF. The CDR3 DNA follows: TGTGCCAGCAGCTCCGGAGGTTCACCCCTCCACTTT.

The chain links TRBV14 to TRBJ1-4; D not resolved. V was pared by 4 bases and J by 10 bases, with 19 bases between. The CDR3 loop spans 15 amino acids. The germline gives CDR1 SGHDN, CDR2 FVKESK. In DNA, the CDR3 is TGTGCCAGCAGCCCCTATCCCCTCGGAAGAGGAAAACTGTTTTTT. Amino acid sequence: CASSPYPLGRGKLFF.

On this clone itself: The same CDR3 can be traced to other DNA sequences in this sample. The V gene is TRBV18, the J gene TRBJ2-5, with D unresolved. V dropped 3 bases and J dropped 5 bases, with 7 bases sitting between them. Per the germline V gene, CDR1 is KGHSH and CDR2 is LQKENI. CDR3 length: 12 amino acids. The CDR3 region is CASSPSLETQYF. CDR3 DNA: TGTGCCAGCTCACCCTCCTTGGAGACCCAGTACTTC.

The chain carries TRBV24-1 and TRBJ2-2, with TRBD1 as a possible D gene (6 bases). The CDR3 has 16 residues. Trimming cost V 1 base and J 5 bases, with 13 bases left between them. CDR1 is KGHDR and CDR2 is SFDVKD in the germline V gene. CDR3 coding DNA: TGTGCCACCAGTGATTTAGGGCACAGGGCGACCGGGGAGCTGTTTTTT. This gives the protein CATSDLGHRATGELFF.

J is TRBJ1-2 and V is TRBV6-5; D remains ambiguous. The ends were cut back, 5 bases at V and 6 bases at J, with 16 bases in the middle. The CDR3 length is 14 residues. CDR1 MNHEY and CDR2 SVGAGI come from the germline V gene. CDR3 DNA sequence: TGTGCCAGCAGTCCGGGGAGGGCCCTCCATGGCTACACCTTC. It specifies CASSPGRALHGYTF.

The J gene is TRBJ1-5, the V gene TRBV7-8; D is uncertain. The CDR3 has 16 amino acids. CDR1 and CDR2 from the germline V gene are SGHVS and FQNEAQ. Trimming cost V 0 bases and J 0 bases, with 9 bases left between them. The CDR3 sequence is CASSLARRYSNQPQHF. CDR3 in DNA: TGTGCCAGCAGCTTAGCCAGGAGGTATAGCAATCAGCCCCAGCATTTT.

The chain combines TRBV20-1 with TRBJ1-5; D unclear. Per the germline V gene, CDR1 is DFQATT and CDR2 is SNEGSKA (reference sequence). V lost 3 bases and J 0 bases, leaving 9 bases between the germline ends. The CDR3 has 14 residues. The CDR3 spells CSASWSYSNQPQHF. In DNA form, the CDR3 reads TGCAGTGCTAGTTGGAGCTATAGCAATCAGCCCCAGCATTTT.

The rearrangement joins TRBV19 to TRBJ1-2; D perhaps matches TRBD1 (5 bases). Germline lookup yields CDR1 LNHDA and CDR2 SQIVND (reference sequence). CDR3 length equals 13 residues. Trimming removed 3 bases from V and 8 bases from J, with 13 bases in between. The CDR3 DNA is TGTGCCAGTAGTATCCCAGGGTTAGGCGGCTACACCTTC. Its translation is CASSIPGLGGYTF.

The V call is TRBV11-3, the J call TRBJ2-1; possibly TRBD2 for D (5 bases). Germline CDR1 and CDR2: SGHNT and YENEEA. V shed 1 base and J shed 2 bases, with 12 bases lying between them. The CDR3 has 16 residues. CDR3 region: CASSLVVSEAYNEQFF. The CDR3 DNA follows: TGTGCCAGCAGCTTAGTTGTTAGCGAGGCCTACAATGAGCAGTTCTTC.

CDR3 sequence reads: CASSSRTGGDQPQHF. The CDR3 region has the DNA TGTGCCAGTAGTTCACGGACAGGGGGCGATCAGCCCCAGCATTTT. The V call is TRBV19, the J call TRBJ1-5; 11 nucleotides line up with TRBD1. The V segment lost 5 bases and the J segment 5 bases; nucleotides outside the gene matches: 5. Germline values: CDR1 LNHDA, CDR2 SQIVND (reference sequence). The CDR3 has 15 amino acids.

This chain links TRBV30 with TRBJ1-1; no reliable D call. Germline V gene data show CDR1 as GTSNPN and CDR2 as SVGIG (reference sequence). CDR3 length: 14 residues. V dropped 3 bases and J dropped 6 bases, with 17 bases sitting between them. The CDR3, as DNA: TGTGCCTGGAGGACGGCAGGTCGAATAGCTGAAGCTTTCTTT. It codes for CAWRTAGRIAEAFF.

This chain uses TRBV4-1 with TRBJ1-3; D may be TRBD1 (5 bases). V lost 1 base and J 0 bases, leaving 13 bases between the germline ends. The CDR3 loop spans 17 amino acids. Germline V lookup: CDR1 MGHRA, CDR2 YSYEKL. The CDR3 protein is CASSQGKAGISGNTIYF. The CDR3 DNA reads as TGCGCCAGCAGCCAAGGCAAGGCAGGGATCTCTGGAAACACCATATATTTT.

This chain joins TRBV12-5 and TRBJ2-6; perhaps TRBD2 as D (6 bases). The CDR3 spans 15 residues. Between the trimmed V and J ends, which lost 11 bases and 0 bases, there was a span of 14 bases. Per germline, CDR1 LGHNT and CDR2 FRNRAP. The CDR3 reads CASSLGGSGANVLTF. As DNA, the CDR3 is TGTGCTTCCTCACTGGGGGGCTCTGGGGCCAACGTCCTGACTTTC.

The CDR3 loop reads CASSLRGKGTDTQYF. The CDR3 DNA reads as TGTGCCAGCAGCCTGAGGGGGAAGGGCACAGATACGCAGTATTTT. The chain carries TRBV5-8 and TRBJ2-3; D is possibly TRBD1 (6 bases). The germline V gene encodes CDR1 SGHTS and CDR2 YDEGEE. Trimming took 4 bases from V and 1 from J, leaving 13 bases between them. The CDR3 loop spans 15 amino acids.

This chain links TRBV7-9 with TRBJ1-2; D is ambiguous. Trimming removed 2 bases at V and 4 bases at J, with 14 bases between. CDR1 SEHNR and CDR2 FQNEAQ come from the germline V gene (reference sequence). The CDR3 runs 15 residues. In nucleotides, the CDR3 is TGTGCCAGCAGCTTACGGTCAGGTGGCGCCTATGGCTACACCTTC. It codes for CASSLRSGGAYGYTF.

The chain joins TRBV13 to TRBJ2-3; D unclear. Trimming shortened V by 4 bases and J by 3 bases, and 14 bases separated the two germline ends. The CDR3 consists of 15 residues. Germline V gene sequence: CDR1 PRHDT, CDR2 FYEKMQ (reference sequence). The CDR3 coding sequence is TGTGCCAGCAGCTCCCAGGTTCTCCCGACAGATACGCAGTATTTT. Translated, it gives CASSSQVLPTDTQYF.

In this sample, this clone turned up a few times. This specimen includes other DNA sequences encoding the same CDR3. This rearrangement joins TRBV20-1 to TRBJ2-3; D is undetermined. The CDR3 consists of 11 residues. The V and J ends lost 6 bases and 0 bases respectively, with 4 bases between them. Germline lookup yields CDR1 DFQATT and CDR2 SNEGSKA (reference sequence). As DNA, the CDR3 is TGCAGTGCCCTTAGCACAGATACGCAGTATTTT. It yields the protein CSALSTDTQYF.

The CDR3 is CASSTVWWAPYQPQHF. CDR3 DNA: TGTGCCAGTAGTACCGTTTGGTGGGCTCCATATCAGCCCCAGCATTTT. The gene calls are TRBV19 and TRBJ1-5; D not resolved. With 4 bases removed from V and 5 bases from J, the gap between germline ends came to 18 bases. The CDR3 contains 16 residues. Germline CDR1 reads LNHDA; CDR2 reads SQIVND (reference sequence).

J is TRBJ1-2 and V is TRBV24-1; D is possibly TRBD1 (5 bases). V was clipped by 9 bases and J by 4 bases, with 11 bases between them. Germline V gives CDR1 KGHDR, CDR2 SFDVKD. The CDR3 extends over 12 amino acids. CDR3 amino acids: CATLPGGYGYTF. For the CDR3, the DNA is TGTGCCACCCTACCCGGGGGCTATGGCTACACCTTC.

The DNA for the CDR3 is TGTGCCAGCAGCGCGAGACAGGGTGGAGAGACCCAGTACTTC. Amino acids: CASSARQGGETQYF. The V call is TRBV9, the J call TRBJ2-5, with 7 bases fitting TRBD1. CDR1 is SGDLS, CDR2 YYNGEE, per germline. V trimming: 3 bases; J trimming: 4 bases; junction bases outside the gene matches: 6. The CDR3 has 14 amino acids.

V and J are TRBV5-1 and TRBJ2-5; 10 bases map to TRBD2. V was pared by 0 bases and J by 4 bases, with 12 bases of the junction left unmatched. Germline CDR1 SGHRS, CDR2 YFSETQ. This CDR3 is built from 18 residues. CDR3 nucleotide sequence: TGCGCCAGCAGCTTGGTCCCCCTAGCGGGAGCGAGCCCAGAGACCCAGTACTTC. Encoded protein: CASSLVPLAGASPETQYF.

The CDR3 coding sequence is TGTGCCAGCAGTTTTGGGCCGCCCTACGAGCAGTACTTC. Translated: CASSFGPPYEQYF. The rearrangement joins TRBV12-3 or TRBV12-4 to TRBJ2-7; D not certain. With 3 bases removed from V and 2 bases from J, the gap between germline ends came to 8 bases. CDR3 length: 13 residues.

This rearrangement joins TRBV3-1 (or the pseudogene TRBV3-2) to TRBJ2-1, with D perhaps TRBD2 (6 bases). This CDR3 is built from 13 residues. CDR1 LGHDT and CDR2 YNNKEL come from the germline V gene (reference sequence). V lost 0 bases and J lost 16, with 16 bases in between. Written as DNA, the CDR3 is TGTGCCAGCAGCCAAGAGGCGGGGCCACTTCCCTTCTTC. It codes for CASSQEAGPLPFF.

The chain combines TRBV6-5 with TRBJ2-5; 11 nucleotides align to TRBD2. The germline V gene has CDR1 MNHEY and CDR2 SVGAGI. The CDR3 runs 16 residues. The V and J ends lost 4 bases and 1 base, in that order; junction bases with no gene match: 5. The CDR3 is CASSLTSGETQETQYF. Here the CDR3 DNA reads TGTGCCAGCAGTTTGACTAGCGGGGAAACCCAAGAGACCCAGTACTTC.